This T cell receptor beta chain came from a study of T cell repertoires in ileal Crohn's disease. The germline gives CDR1 SGHTA, CDR2 FQGNSA. V shed 1 base and J shed 5 bases, with 20 bases lying between them. The CDR3 runs 18 residues. The data were produced by immunoSEQ multiplex PCR, yet TCRdb's version contains in-frame clones alone and is incomplete. The data contain 6,000 to 8,000 clones, around 80% of them singletons. Sequencing input: ileal tissue. This chain connects TRBV7-2 to TRBJ2-2, with D possibly TRBD2 on 6 matching bases. This sequence was found in an adult with Crohn's disease. CDR3 protein: CASSLVYGSQERTGELFF. The CDR3 bases are TGTGCCAGCAGCTTAGTTTACGGGAGCCAAGAGAGAACCGGGGAGCTGTTTTTT.